The 10 T cell receptor beta chains given below trace back to one sample, sequenced in a study of cytomegalovirus exposure and HLA in healthy donors. In the PCR, 60 Vbeta and 13 Jbeta primers were used. The data were produced by immunoSEQ multiplex PCR, yet TCRdb's version contains in-frame clones alone and is incomplete. The sample yields about 130,000 clones, approximately 60% seen once. Sequenced sample: PBMCs. The source is a human donor in good health.

The rearrangement joins TRBV11-3 to TRBJ2-3; 7 bases align to TRBD1. Germline V gene sequence: CDR1 SGHNT, CDR2 YENEEA. The J segment lost 2 bases and the V segment lost 4 bases, leaving 9 bases of the junction unmatched. CDR3 length equals 16 residues. In DNA, the CDR3 is TGTGCCAGCAGCTCAGGTGACAGGGCAATCACAGATACGCAGTATTTT. This codes for CASSSGDRAITDTQYF. Full variable domain (missing parts from reference TRBV11-3 and TRBJ2-3): EAGVVQSPRYKIIEKKQPVAFWCNPISGHNTLYWYLQNLGQGPELLIRYENEEAVDDSQLPKDRFSAERLKGVDSTLKIQPAELGDSAVYLCASSSGDRAITDTQYFGPGTRLTVL.

DNA of the CDR3: TGTGCCAGCAGTATCGGACAGAGCTCCTACGAGCAGTACTTC. Protein product: CASSIGQSSYEQYF. The chain links TRBV28 to TRBJ2-7; D possibly corresponds to TRBD1 (6 bases). Looked up from germline, CDR1 is MDHEN and CDR2 is SYDVKM. V was trimmed by 5 bases and J by 0 bases, leaving 11 bases between them. This CDR3 spans 14 amino acids.

This chain connects TRBV28 to TRBJ2-7; D gene ambiguous. Germline V lookup: CDR1 MDHEN, CDR2 SYDVKM. V was cut by 5 bases and J by 2 bases, with 10 bases left in between. The CDR3 covers 13 residues. CDR3 loop: CASSLQTPYEQYF. DNA for the CDR3: TGTGCCAGCAGTCTGCAAACACCCTACGAGCAGTACTTC.

In this sample, this clone turned up a few times. The chain carries TRBV11-2 and TRBJ2-1; 8 bases match TRBD2. The CDR3 has 16 amino acids. Looked up from germline, CDR1 is SGHAT and CDR2 is FQNNGV. V shed 6 bases and J 6 bases; nucleotides not matched to a gene: 13. The CDR3 nucleotides are TGTGCCAGCAGTCCTTGGGGGACTAGTAGTATCAATGAGCAGTTCTTC. It encodes CASSPWGTSSINEQFF.

The chain is built from TRBV7-9 and TRBJ2-7, with D possibly being TRBD1 (5 bases). CDR3 size: 14 residues. Germline CDR1 SEHNR, CDR2 FQNEAQ (reference sequence). The V and J ends lost 5 bases and 0 bases respectively, with 11 bases between them. The CDR3 DNA reads TGTGCCAGCAGCCGTGACAGCAACTCCTACGAGCAGTACTTC. Translating it yields CASSRDSNSYEQYF.

The chain links TRBV27 to TRBJ2-3, with 12 bases lining up with TRBD2. J was trimmed by 6 bases and V by 4 bases; bases with no gene match: 5. This CDR3 has 15 residues. Germline V gene data show CDR1 as MNHEY and CDR2 as SMNVEV (reference sequence). The CDR3 DNA is TGTGCCAGCAGTTCACCCGGGACTAGCGGGGATACGCAGTATTTT. Amino acids: CASSSPGTSGDTQYF.

This clone was seen more than once but under ten times. The rearrangement uses TRBV10-1 and TRBJ2-1, with 8 bases aligning to TRBD2. V dropped 7 bases and J dropped 2; count of bases not matched to a gene: 1. CDR3 length: 13 amino acids. CDR1 is WNHNN, CDR2 SYGVQD, per germline (reference sequence). DNA for the CDR3: TGCGCCAGCACTAGCGGGCCCTACAATGAGCAGTTCTTC. Encoded protein: CASTSGPYNEQFF.

The chain recombines TRBV7-6 with TRBJ2-7, with 7 bases fitting TRBD1. With 0 bases clipped from V and 0 bases from J, the junction kept 8 bases outside the gene matches. CDR3 length: 17 amino acids. CDR1 and CDR2 (germline): SGHVS, FNYEAQ. CDR3 protein: CASSLAPMRQGSYEQYF. The CDR3 nucleotides are TGTGCCAGCAGCTTAGCGCCCATGCGACAGGGCTCCTACGAGCAGTACTTC.

The gene calls are TRBV29-1 and TRBJ1-2; the D gene is possibly TRBD1 (5 bases). Germline V gene lookup returns CDR1 SQVTM and CDR2 ANQGSEA. This CDR3 has 13 amino acids. V shed 0 bases and J shed 5 bases, with 10 bases lying between them. CDR3 loop: CSVEDGTEYGYTF. The CDR3 DNA follows: TGCAGCGTTGAAGACGGGACTGAGTATGGCTACACCTTC.

This clone occurred a few times. The chain joins TRBV28 to TRBJ2-5, with D possibly TRBD2 on 6 matching bases. The CDR3 runs 14 residues. Trimming shortened V by 3 bases and J by 5 bases, and 13 bases separated the two germline ends. CDR1 MDHEN and CDR2 SYDVKM come from the germline V gene. CDR3 sequence reads: CASSFFAGWETQYF. Here the CDR3 DNA reads TGTGCCAGCAGTTTCTTTGCGGGGTGGGAGACCCAGTACTTC. The full variable domain, its missing parts supplied by reference TRBV28 and TRBJ2-5, is DVKVTQSSRYLVKRTGEKVFLECVQDMDHENMFWYRQDPGLGLRLIYFSYDVKMKEKGDIPEGYSVSREKKERFSLILESASTNQTSMYLCASSFFAGWETQYFGPGTRLLVL.